The source of this T cell receptor beta chain is a study of T cell responses to AZD1222 COVID-19 vaccine. For the study at large: Both about-4-week and about-12-week second-dose recipients were combined. Overall study results and limits: Spike-specific TCR breadth and depth were elevated following two AZD1222 doses.

The protocol was immunoSEQ multiplex PCR, while the TCRdb copy is restricted to in-frame clones and leaves out a portion. The repertoire holds 100,000 to 150,000 clones, with roughly 89% as singletons. Remarks on this clone: Its antigen is not identified.

Germline CDR1 reads SQVTM; CDR2 reads ANQGSEA. The V end lost 3 bases, the J end lost 4 bases, and 12 bases lay between the germline ends. The CDR3 totals 13 residues. This clonotype originated in an adult in good health. The chain is built from TRBV29-1 and TRBJ1-1; maybe TRBD1 (6 bases). This specimen was peripheral blood, taken on day 0 of AZD1222 vaccination. Written as DNA, the CDR3 is TGCAGCGTTGAGGACAGAATCCGCACTGAAGCTTTCTTT. Translating it yields CSVEDRIRTEAFF.